One sample yielded the 25 T cell receptor beta chains listed below, sequenced in a study of T cell responses to AZD1222 COVID-19 vaccine. Only in-frame clones appear in the TCRdb table, and some are missing; sequencing was by immunoSEQ multiplex PCR. The sample records under 200,000 clones, less than 95% being singletons. Sequencing was performed on peripheral blood, taken on day 0 of AZD1222 vaccination. These receptors all stem from an adult in good health.

V is TRBV29-1 and J is TRBJ1-5, with a weak D call TRBD1 (6 bases). The CDR3 totals 13 residues. V was clipped by 4 bases and J by 1 base, with 8 bases between them. CDR1 SQVTM and CDR2 ANQGSEA come from the germline V gene. The CDR3 loop reads CSVADRSNQPQHF. The DNA of the CDR3 is TGCAGCGTTGCCGACAGGAGCAATCAGCCCCAGCATTTT.

The chain uses TRBV28 and TRBJ2-1, with D perhaps TRBD1 (6 bases). Germline CDR1 is MDHEN and CDR2 is SYDVKM. Trimming removed 6 bases from V and 10 bases from J, with 19 bases in between. The CDR3 spans 14 residues. This CDR3 reads CASRASGTLGEQFF. In DNA form, the CDR3 reads TGTGCCAGCAGGGCCTCCGGGACATTGGGGGAGCAGTTCTTC.

The chain links TRBV27 to TRBJ2-7; 8 positions agree with TRBD1. J was trimmed by 0 bases and V by 5 bases; bases with no gene match: 0. Germline CDR1 reads MNHEY; CDR2 reads SMNVEV (reference sequence). The CDR3 is 13 residues long. The CDR3 sequence: CASSTGGSYEQYF. The CDR3 DNA sequence: TGTGCCAGCAGTACAGGGGGCTCCTACGAGCAGTACTTC.

The chain is built from TRBV19 and TRBJ1-2, with a weak D call TRBD1 (6 bases). CDR1 LNHDA and CDR2 SQIVND come from the germline V gene (reference sequence). The CDR3 is made up of 15 amino acids. V lost 9 bases and J 4 bases, leaving 21 bases between the germline ends. CDR3 nucleotide sequence: TGTGCCAGCCAACAGGGTTGGCTTCGGGGCTATGGCTACACCTTC. Translating gives CASQQGWLRGYGYTF. The complete variable domain, with remaining parts taken from reference TRBV19 and TRBJ1-2, reads DGGITQSPKYLFRKEGQNVTLSCEQNLNHDAMYWYRQDPGQGLRLIYYSQIVNDFQKGDIAEGYSVSREKKESFPLTVTSAQKNPTAFYLCASQQGWLRGYGYTFGSGTRLTVV.

The V gene is TRBV11-2, the J gene TRBJ2-4; D is unresolved. The V end was cut by 6 bases, the J end by 0 bases, with 18 bases between. The CDR3 is 17 residues long. The germline V gene has CDR1 SGHAT and CDR2 FQNNGV. CDR3 in DNA: TGTGCCAGCAGGCCAATCCCAACCTCCCTAGCCAAAAACATTCAGTACTTC. This codes for CASRPIPTSLAKNIQYF.

The chain couples TRBV2 to TRBJ2-3; D uncertain. The ends were cut back, 4 bases at V and 2 bases at J, with 7 bases in the middle. The CDR3 contains 13 residues. Per germline, CDR1 SNHLY and CDR2 FYNNEI. CDR3: CASSGRTTDTQYF. The CDR3, as DNA: TGTGCCAGCAGTGGTCGGACCACAGATACGCAGTATTTT.

The chain carries TRBV28 and TRBJ1-1; possible D gene TRBD1, 5 bases. The germline V gene has CDR1 MDHEN and CDR2 SYDVKM. The CDR3 is 14 residues long. Trimming removed 6 bases at V and 4 bases at J, with 15 bases between. CDR3 nucleotide sequence: TGTGCCAGCAGCCGCGGGGGGATAACCACTGAAGCTTTCTTT. Encoded protein: CASSRGGITTEAFF.

This chain links TRBV4-1 with TRBJ1-4, with 12 bases lining up with TRBD1. Germline CDR1 is MGHRA and CDR2 is YSYEKL. J lost 8 bases, V lost 0 bases, and 1 base had no gene match. This CDR3 is built from 15 residues. This CDR3 reads CASSQEGTGGEKLFF. In DNA, the CDR3 is TGCGCCAGCAGCCAAGAGGGGACAGGGGGCGAAAAACTGTTTTTT.

The chain combines TRBV11-2 with TRBJ1-1; D is undetermined. The CDR3 consists of 11 residues. Germline V CDR1 and CDR2: SGHAT, FQNNGV. Trimming took off 2 bases at V and 6 bases at J, with 4 bases between the two ends. CDR3 sequence: CASSLFSEAFF. The CDR3 DNA follows: TGTGCCAGCAGCTTATTCTCTGAAGCTTTCTTT.

This rearrangement joins TRBV4-2 to TRBJ2-1; 8 bases align to TRBD2. The CDR3 is 18 amino acids. Germline V lookup: CDR1 LGHNA, CDR2 YNFKEQ. The ends lost 0 bases at V and 3 bases at J; junction bases unmatched: 10. DNA of the CDR3: TGTGCCAGCAGCCAAGATTACCTAGCGGGCCAATTCTACAATGAGCAGTTCTTC. Translating it yields CASSQDYLAGQFYNEQFF.

This chain uses TRBV7-9 with TRBJ1-1; D not resolved. The CDR3 consists of 13 residues. V was trimmed by 3 bases and J by 5 bases, leaving 10 bases between them. Germline V lookup: CDR1 SEHNR, CDR2 FQNEAQ (reference sequence). Written as DNA, the CDR3 is TGTGCCAGCAGCTTGTCCCCGGGAACTGAAGCTTTCTTT. Protein product: CASSLSPGTEAFF.

The chain employs TRBV9 and TRBJ1-2, with TRBD1 matching 8 bases. V dropped 3 bases and J dropped 0; count of bases not matched to a gene: 7. There are 16 residues in the CDR3. Germline-derived CDR1 and CDR2 are SGDLS and YYNGEE. In DNA form, the CDR3 reads TGTGCCAGCAGCGAACAGGGGGAGATCCCTAACTATGGCTACACCTTC. It is translated as CASSEQGEIPNYGYTF.

This rearrangement joins TRBV14 to TRBJ1-1; 7 bases match TRBD1. In germline, CDR1 is SGHDN, CDR2 FVKESK. V lost 3 bases, J lost 5 bases, and 3 bases stayed unmatched. This CDR3 has 13 amino acids. Here the CDR3 DNA reads TGTGCCAGCAGCCACCAGGGGGGTACTGAAGCTTTCTTT. Protein product: CASSHQGGTEAFF. Drawing the rest from reference TRBV14 and TRBJ1-1, the complete variable domain is EAGVTQFPSHSVIEKGQTVTLRCDPISGHDNLYWYRRVMGKEIKFLLHFVKESKQDESGMPNNRFLAERTGGTYSTLKVQPAELEDSGVYFCASSHQGGTEAFFGQGTRLTVV.

J is TRBJ1-1 and V is TRBV11-2; the D is unclear. V lost 3 bases to trimming and J lost 1 base, with 6 bases between them. The germline V gene encodes CDR1 SGHAT and CDR2 FQNNGV. The CDR3 runs 13 residues. In DNA, the CDR3 is TGTGCCAGCAGCTTTGGAGAGAACACTGAAGCTTTCTTT. It yields the protein CASSFGENTEAFF. Looking up the rest from reference TRBV11-2 and TRBJ1-1 gives the full variable domain: EAGVAQSPRYKIIEKRQSVAFWCNPISGHATLYWYQQILGQGPKLLIQFQNNGVVDDSQLPKDRFSAERLKGVDSTLKIQPAKLEDSAVYLCASSFGENTEAFFGQGTRLTVV.

This clone appeared a single time. V and J are TRBV7-9 and TRBJ1-2; D gene unclear. V lost 4 bases and J lost 6, with 15 bases in between. CDR1 is SEHNR, CDR2 FQNEAQ, per germline (reference sequence). This CDR3 is built from 14 residues. The CDR3 loop reads CASSSDFSLDGYTF. The CDR3 region has the DNA TGTGCCAGCAGCTCGGACTTTTCTCTGGATGGCTACACCTTC.

A remark on this clone: Germline and junction disagree at one end, which may indicate a read error. The gene calls are TRBV4-1 and TRBJ2-1; 7 nucleotides agree with TRBD2. CDR1 MGHRA and CDR2 YSYEKL come from the germline V gene. The length of the CDR3 is 13 residues. CDR3 bases: TGCGCCACCAGCGGGGCGCTATACAATGAGCAGTTCTTC. Translation: CATSGALYNEQFF.

J is TRBJ1-2 and V is TRBV6-5, with 10 bases lining up with TRBD1. This CDR3 spans 15 amino acids. Germline V gene sequence: CDR1 MNHEY, CDR2 SVGAGI. V shed 0 bases, J shed 6 bases, and the junction held 4 bases outside the gene matches. CDR3 sequence: CASSYSRDRGHGYTF. The CDR3 bases are TGTGCCAGCAGTTACTCGAGGGACAGGGGACATGGCTACACCTTC.

This chain joins TRBV28 and TRBJ1-1; D is undetermined. V lost 4 bases to trimming and J lost 10 bases, with 10 bases between them. CDR1 is MDHEN, CDR2 SYDVKM, per germline. The CDR3 extends over 11 amino acids. The CDR3 sequence is CASSSAAGAFF. In nucleotides, the CDR3 is TGTGCCAGCAGTTCTGCCGCCGGAGCTTTCTTT.

The chain recombines TRBV7-3 with TRBJ1-5; unclear D gene. V was clipped by 0 bases and J by 9 bases, with 9 bases between them. The germline CDR1 and CDR2 sequences are SGHTA and FQGTGA. The CDR3 is 13 amino acids. This CDR3 reads CASSLTGSGPQHF. In nucleotides, the CDR3 is TGTGCCAGCAGCTTAACAGGATCGGGGCCCCAGCATTTT.

This sequence joins TRBV3-1 (or the pseudogene TRBV3-2) and TRBJ2-7; 12 bases are shared with TRBD1. CDR1 and CDR2 from the germline V gene are LGHDT and YNNKEL (reference sequence). CDR3 length: 14 amino acids. Trimming took 4 bases from V and 7 from J; bases not matched to a gene: 5. The CDR3: CASSRDRGLREQYF. CDR3 coding DNA: TGTGCCAGCAGCCGGGACAGGGGGCTCAGAGAGCAGTACTTC.

This clone occurred a few times. This chain connects TRBV28 to TRBJ1-2; D possibly corresponds to TRBD1 (6 bases). The CDR3 covers 13 residues. V was trimmed by 4 bases and J by 4 bases, leaving 10 bases between them. CDR1 is MDHEN, CDR2 SYDVKM, per germline. CDR3 loop: CASSSQGVYGYTF. The CDR3 DNA sequence: TGTGCCAGCAGTTCACAGGGCGTCTATGGCTACACCTTC.

The J gene is TRBJ1-5, the V gene TRBV7-2, with a tentative D call TRBD1 (5 bases). CDR3 length: 16 residues. Germline CDR1 reads SGHTA; CDR2 reads FQGNSA. V lost 3 bases and J 0 bases, leaving 12 bases between the germline ends. In DNA form, the CDR3 reads TGTGCCAGCAGCTTCCCCCTCCAGGGTAGCAATCAGCCCCAGCATTTT. It codes for CASSFPLQGSNQPQHF.

The V gene is TRBV6-5, the J gene TRBJ1-3; tentatively, D is TRBD1 (5 bases). CDR1 and CDR2 (germline): MNHEY, SVGAGI. V lost 1 base to trimming and J lost 4 bases, with 11 bases between them. The CDR3 covers 15 residues. The CDR3 nucleotides read TGTGCCAGCAGTTACTTAGGGGAGGCAGGAAACACCATATATTTT. It is translated as CASSYLGEAGNTIYF.

The V gene is TRBV6-1, the J gene TRBJ1-3; no firm D call. The V gene's germline CDR1 is MNHNS and CDR2 SASEGT. Trimming stripped 2 bases from V and 0 bases from J, with 8 bases between. The CDR3 contains 15 residues. CDR3 bases: TGTGCCAGCAGTGAAACGGAATACTCTGGAAACACCATATATTTT. It specifies CASSETEYSGNTIYF.

The CDR3 region is CASSSRGEGIYEQYF. The CDR3 DNA reads as TGTGCCAGCAGTTCCCGTGGGGAGGGAATCTACGAGCAGTACTTC. The rearrangement links TRBV27 to TRBJ2-7; 7 bases agree with TRBD2. Germline CDR1 MNHEY, CDR2 SMNVEV (reference sequence). V gave up 4 bases and J gave up 3 bases; unmatched junction bases: 9. The CDR3 contains 15 residues.